This T cell receptor (beta chain) is from a study of T cell repertoires in cytomegalovirus infection. Study in general: A matching HLA type, together with CMV infection, was signaled by public TCR beta signatures. Overall study results and limits: The cumulative frequency of public TCR beta families identified carriers of CMV plus the relevant HLA. Dominating the ex vivo response were HLA-C-restricted CMV-specific TCR beta clonotypes.

This clonotype appeared many times. Its specificity is unknown. Via MiXCR, TCRdb re-called the reads, giving one row per CDR3 protein. The repertoire has hundreds of thousands of distinct CDR3 sequences, roughly 17% of them found once; the top ten carry 9.5% to 15%. This sequence was found in a human donor in good health (CMV status not recorded). Some clones in this sample may be carry-over from other donors' samples. Sample: PBMCs.

The CDR3 DNA sequence: TGTGCCAGCAGCTTACAGCAGGTGCCGAACACTGAAGCTTTCTTT. It translates to CASSLQQVPNTEAFF. The chain uses TRBV7-2 and TRBJ1-1; the D is unclear. Germline lookup yields CDR1 SGHTA and CDR2 FQGNSA. CDR3 size: 15 residues. Trimming left V 2 bases short and J 1 base short, with 11 bases between.